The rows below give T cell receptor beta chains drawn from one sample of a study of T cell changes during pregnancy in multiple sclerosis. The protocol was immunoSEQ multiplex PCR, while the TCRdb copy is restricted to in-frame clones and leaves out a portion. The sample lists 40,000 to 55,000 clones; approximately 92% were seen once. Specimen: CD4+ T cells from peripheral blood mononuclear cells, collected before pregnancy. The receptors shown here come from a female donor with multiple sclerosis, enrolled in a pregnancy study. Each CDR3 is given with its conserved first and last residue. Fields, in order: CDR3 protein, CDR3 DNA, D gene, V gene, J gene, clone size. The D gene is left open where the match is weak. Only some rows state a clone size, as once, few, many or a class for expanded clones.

CASRRTSGVDTQYF	TGTGCCAGCAGACGGACTAGCGGGGTAGATACGCAGTATTTT	TRBD2	TRBV6-1	TRBJ2-3	-
CASSSTGTNYGYTF	TGTGCCAGCAGCTCTACAGGCACCAACTATGGCTACACCTTC	-	TRBV5-5	TRBJ1-2	-
CASSRPGQGVHEQYF	TGTGCCAGCAGCCGCCCGGGACAGGGAGTCCACGAGCAGTACTTC	TRBD1	TRBV11-2	TRBJ2-7	few
CASSQVAGSVEGYTF	TGCGCCAGCAGCCAAGTTGCGGGGAGCGTGGAGGGCTACACCTTC	-	TRBV4-3	TRBJ1-2	-
CASSFSGYTGELFF	TGTGCCAGCAGCTTTTCAGGGTACACCGGGGAGCTGTTTTTT	-	TRBV7-6	TRBJ2-2	-
CASSPQGVTDTQYF	TGTGCCAGCTCTCCTCAGGGGGTGACAGATACGCAGTATTTT	TRBD1	TRBV18	TRBJ2-3	-
CASSSDWDNEQFF	TGTGCCAGCTCATCGGACTGGGACAATGAGCAGTTCTTC	-	TRBV18	TRBJ2-1	-
CASSWTGTNQPQHF	TGTGCCAGCAGCTGGACAGGAACTAATCAGCCCCAGCATTTT	TRBD1	TRBV7-2	TRBJ1-5	-
CASSFGGTSETQYF	TGTGCCAGCAGTTTTGGGGGGACTTCTGAGACCCAGTACTTC	-	TRBV28	TRBJ2-5	-
CASSDSYEQYF	TGTGCCAGCTCGGACAGCTACGAGCAGTACTTC	-	TRBV6-5	TRBJ2-7	once
CASSPHAGPKFF	TGTGCCAGCAGCCCCCACGCGGGACCCAAGTTCTTC	-	TRBV6-5	TRBJ2-1	-
CASSRTGQGYTGELFF	TGTGCCAGCAGTAGAACGGGACAGGGTTACACCGGGGAGCTGTTTTTT	TRBD1	TRBV28	TRBJ2-2	-
CASSWGGLNEQYF	TGTGCCAGCTCCTGGGGGGGATTGAACGAGCAGTACTTC	TRBD2	TRBV18	TRBJ2-7	-
CASSWGSGGAVYEQYF	TGTGCCAGCAGCTGGGGAAGCGGGGGGGCCGTCTACGAGCAGTACTTC	TRBD2	TRBV5-4	TRBJ2-7	-
CASFAQRAGGYTF	TGTGCCAGCTTCGCCCAGAGGGCGGGTGGCTACACCTTC	-	TRBV2	TRBJ1-2	-
CASSLNAGVGYGYTF	TGTGCCAGCAGCTTAAATGCAGGGGTCGGCTATGGCTACACCTTC	-	TRBV7-6	TRBJ1-2	-